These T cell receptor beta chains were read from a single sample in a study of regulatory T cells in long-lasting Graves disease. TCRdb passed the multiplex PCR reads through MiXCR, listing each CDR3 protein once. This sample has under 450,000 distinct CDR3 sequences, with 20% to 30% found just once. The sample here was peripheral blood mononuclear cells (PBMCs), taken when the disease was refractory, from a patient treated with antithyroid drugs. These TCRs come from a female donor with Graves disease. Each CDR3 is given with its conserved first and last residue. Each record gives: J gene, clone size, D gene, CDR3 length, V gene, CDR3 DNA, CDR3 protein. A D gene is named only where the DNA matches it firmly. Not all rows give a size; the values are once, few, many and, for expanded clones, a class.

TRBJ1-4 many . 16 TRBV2 TGTGCCAGCAGTGAAGCATCGGGCAGGGAGGCGAAAAAACTGTTTTTT CASSEASGREAKKLFF
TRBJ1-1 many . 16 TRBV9 TGTGCCAGCAGCGCTCGTCCCGGGACACAGAACACTGAAGCTTTCTTT CASSARPGTQNTEAFF
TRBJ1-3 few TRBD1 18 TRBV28 TGTGCCAGCAGTTTGGGGACAGGGGGCCTCTGGACTGGAAACACCATATATTTT CASSLGTGGLWTGNTIYF
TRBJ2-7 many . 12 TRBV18 TGTGCCAGCAGCCCGGCCAGGGGCGAGCAGTACTTC CASSPARGEQYF
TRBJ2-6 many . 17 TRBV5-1 TGCGCCAGCAGCTTGGCGGGAGACATCTCTGGGGCCAACGTCCTGACTTTC CASSLAGDISGANVLTF
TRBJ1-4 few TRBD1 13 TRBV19 TGTGCCAGTAGTATCGATGCAGGGGGGAGACTGTTTTTT CASSIDAGGRLFF
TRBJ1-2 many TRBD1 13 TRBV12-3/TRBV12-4 TGTGCCAGCGGCCCGGGACAGGGCTATGGCTACACCTTC CASGPGQGYGYTF
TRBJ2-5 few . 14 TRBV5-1 TGCGCCAGCAGCTCCAAGGGAGACAGTGAGACCCAGTACTTC CASSSKGDSETQYF
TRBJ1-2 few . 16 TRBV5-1 TGCGCCAGCAGCTTGAAGTCAGTGTCAATTAACTATGGCTACACCTTC CASSLKSVSINYGYTF
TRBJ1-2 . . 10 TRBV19 TGTGCCAGTAGTCAGGGCGGCTACACCTTC CASSQGGYTF
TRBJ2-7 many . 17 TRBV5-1 TGCGCCAGCAGCTTGGCACATTGGGGCCTCGTCGGATACGAGCAGTACTTC CASSLAHWGLVGYEQYF
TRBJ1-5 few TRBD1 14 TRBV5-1 TGCGCCAGCAGCACAGGGGGCAACAATCAGCCCCAGCATTTT CASSTGGNNQPQHF
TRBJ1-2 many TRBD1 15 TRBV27 TGTGCCAGCCGCGTGACAGGGGGCCACAACTATGGCTACACCTTC CASRVTGGHNYGYTF
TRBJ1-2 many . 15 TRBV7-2 TGTGCCAGCAGCCGAAGGGACGGGGAGTACTATGGCTACACCTTC CASSRRDGEYYGYTF
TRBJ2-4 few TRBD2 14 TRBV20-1 TGCAGTGCTAGTCCTAGCGGGCCAAAAAACATTCAGTACTTC CSASPSGPKNIQYF
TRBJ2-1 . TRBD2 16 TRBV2 TGTGCCAGCAGTGACCAGACTAGCGGGAACTACAATGAGCAGTTCTTC CASSDQTSGNYNEQFF
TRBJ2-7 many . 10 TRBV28 TGTGCCACCTCATCCTTCGAGCAGTACTTC CATSSFEQYF